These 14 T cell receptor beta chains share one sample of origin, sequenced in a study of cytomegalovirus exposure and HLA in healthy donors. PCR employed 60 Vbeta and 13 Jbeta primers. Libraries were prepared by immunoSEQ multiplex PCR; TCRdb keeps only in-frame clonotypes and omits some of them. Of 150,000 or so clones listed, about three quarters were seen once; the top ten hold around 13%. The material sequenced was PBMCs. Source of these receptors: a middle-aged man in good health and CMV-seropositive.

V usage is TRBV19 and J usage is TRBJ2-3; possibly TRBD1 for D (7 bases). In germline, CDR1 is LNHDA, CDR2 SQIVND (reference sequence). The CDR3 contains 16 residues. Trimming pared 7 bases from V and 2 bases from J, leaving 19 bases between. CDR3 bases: TGTGCCAGTACCCAGGGGGGTCGGGGTTCCACAGATACGCAGTATTTT. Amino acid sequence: CASTQGGRGSTDTQYF.

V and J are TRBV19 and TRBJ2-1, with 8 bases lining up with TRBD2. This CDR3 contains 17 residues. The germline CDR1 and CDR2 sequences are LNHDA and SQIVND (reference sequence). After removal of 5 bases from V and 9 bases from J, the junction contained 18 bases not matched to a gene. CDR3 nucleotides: TGTGCCAGTAGTCCGGGGGCAAATGCGGGAGGATGGGCTGAGCAGTTCTTC. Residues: CASSPGANAGGWAEQFF.

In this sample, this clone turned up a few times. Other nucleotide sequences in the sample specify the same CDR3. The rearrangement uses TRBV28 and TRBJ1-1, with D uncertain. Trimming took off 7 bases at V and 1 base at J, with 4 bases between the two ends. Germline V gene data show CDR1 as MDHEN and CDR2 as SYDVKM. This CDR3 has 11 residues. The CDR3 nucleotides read TGTGCCAGCATCTCGAACACTGAAGCTTTCTTT. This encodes CASISNTEAFF.

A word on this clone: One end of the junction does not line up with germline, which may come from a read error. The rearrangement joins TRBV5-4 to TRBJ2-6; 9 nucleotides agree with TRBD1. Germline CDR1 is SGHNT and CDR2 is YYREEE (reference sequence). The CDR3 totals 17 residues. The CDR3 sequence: CASSLGQGGRGANGLTF. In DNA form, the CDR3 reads TGTGCCAGCAGCTTGGGACAGGGGGGAAGAGGGGCCAACGGCCTGACTTTC.

CDR3 protein: CASNRAETQYF. The CDR3 DNA follows: TGTGCCAGCAACAGGGCGGAGACCCAGTACTTC. The chain has TRBV28 and TRBJ2-5, with TRBD1 as a possible D gene (6 bases). The CDR3 is 11 residues long. Trimming removed 7 bases at V and 5 bases at J, with 8 bases between. The germline CDR1 and CDR2 sequences are MDHEN and SYDVKM.

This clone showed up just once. CDR3 sequence reads: CASSLARSGGNTGELFF. The DNA for the CDR3 is TGTGCCAGCAGCTTGGCCCGGAGCGGGGGGAACACCGGGGAGCTGTTTTTT. The V call is TRBV5-4, the J call TRBJ2-2, with 8 bases lining up with TRBD2. Germline V CDR1 and CDR2: SGHNT, YYREEE (reference sequence). The length of the CDR3 is 17 residues. J lost 1 base, V lost 0 bases, and 5 bases had no gene match. Using reference TRBV5-4 and TRBJ2-2 for the parts outside the CDR3, the full variable domain is ETGVTQSPTHLIKTRGQQVTLRCSSQSGHNTVSWYQQALGQGPQFIFQYYREEENGRGNFPPRFSGLQFPNYSSELNVNALELDDSALYLCASSLARSGGNTGELFFGEGSRLTVL.

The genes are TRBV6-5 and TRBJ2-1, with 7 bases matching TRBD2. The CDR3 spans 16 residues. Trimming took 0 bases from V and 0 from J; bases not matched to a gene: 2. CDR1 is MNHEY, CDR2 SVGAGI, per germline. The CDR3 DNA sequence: TGTGCCAGCAGTTACTCGGGGGGGAACTCCTACAATGAGCAGTTCTTC. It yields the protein CASSYSGGNSYNEQFF.

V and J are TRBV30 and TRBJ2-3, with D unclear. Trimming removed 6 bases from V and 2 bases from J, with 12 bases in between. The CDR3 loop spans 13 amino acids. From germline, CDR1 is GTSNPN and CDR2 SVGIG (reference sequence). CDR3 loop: CACSSTYTDTQYF. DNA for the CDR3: TGTGCCTGCTCGTCTACTTACACAGATACGCAGTATTTT.

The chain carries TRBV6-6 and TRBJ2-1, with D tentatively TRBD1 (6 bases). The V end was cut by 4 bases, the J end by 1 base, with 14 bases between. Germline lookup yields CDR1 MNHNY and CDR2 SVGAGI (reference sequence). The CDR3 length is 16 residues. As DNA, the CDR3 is TGTGCCAGCAGTTCCACCGGACAGATTTCCTACAATGAGCAGTTCTTC. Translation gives CASSSTGQISYNEQFF.

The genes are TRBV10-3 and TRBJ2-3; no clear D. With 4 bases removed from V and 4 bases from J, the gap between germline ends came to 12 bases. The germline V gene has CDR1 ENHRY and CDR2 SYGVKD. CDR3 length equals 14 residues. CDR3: CAISAPDEADTQYF. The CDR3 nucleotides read TGTGCCATCAGTGCCCCCGACGAGGCAGATACGCAGTATTTT.

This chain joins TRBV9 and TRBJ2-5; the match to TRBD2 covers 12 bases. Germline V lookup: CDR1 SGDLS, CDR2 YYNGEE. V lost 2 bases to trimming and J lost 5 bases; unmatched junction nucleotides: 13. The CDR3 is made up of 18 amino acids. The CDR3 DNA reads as TGTGCCAGCAGCGTCGGCTACCTAGCGGGAGGGCCGGGGGAGACCCAGTACTTC. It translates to CASSVGYLAGGPGETQYF. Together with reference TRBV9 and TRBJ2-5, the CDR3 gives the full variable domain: DSGVTQTPKHLITATGQRVTLRCSPRSGDLSVYWYQQSLDQGLQFLIQYYNGEERAKGNILERFSAQQFPDLHSELNLSSLELGDSALYFCASSVGYLAGGPGETQYFGPGTRLLVL.

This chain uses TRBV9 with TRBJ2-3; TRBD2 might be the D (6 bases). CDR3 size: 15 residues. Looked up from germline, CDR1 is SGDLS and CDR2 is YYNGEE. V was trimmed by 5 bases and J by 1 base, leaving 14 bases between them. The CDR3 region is CASSLDPSGTDTQYF. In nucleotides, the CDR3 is TGTGCCAGCAGTCTAGACCCTAGCGGCACAGATACGCAGTATTTT.

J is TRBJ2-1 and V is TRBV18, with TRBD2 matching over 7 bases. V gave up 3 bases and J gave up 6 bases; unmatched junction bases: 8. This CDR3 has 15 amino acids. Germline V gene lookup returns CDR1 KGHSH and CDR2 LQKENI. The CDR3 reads CASSPRRERSNEQFF. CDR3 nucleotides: TGTGCCAGCTCACCCAGGCGGGAGAGGAGCAATGAGCAGTTCTTC.

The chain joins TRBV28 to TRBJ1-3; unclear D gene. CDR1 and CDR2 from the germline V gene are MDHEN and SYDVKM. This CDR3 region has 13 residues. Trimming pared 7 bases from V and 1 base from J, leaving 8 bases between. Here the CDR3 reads CASTPPSGNTIYF. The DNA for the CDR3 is TGTGCCAGCACCCCCCCTTCTGGAAACACCATATATTTT.